What follows is one TCR beta chain and its context. What it recognizes is unknown. Germline values: CDR1 LNHDA, CDR2 SQIVND (reference sequence). V gave up 3 bases and J gave up 9 bases; unmatched junction bases: 17. The CDR3 length is 17 residues. The sample is drawn from a study of cytomegalovirus exposure and HLA in healthy donors. Study-wide findings and caveats: Donor immune exposure was known only as CMV serostatus. The authors enumerated 150 to 200 TCR beta chains as linked to cytomegalovirus. According to reports, the classifier identified cytomegalovirus status with high specificity and sensitivity.

The PCR contained 60 Vbeta and 13 Jbeta primers. TCRdb's copy holds only in-frame clones and misses some; the assay was immunoSEQ multiplex PCR. The sample table includes about 99,000 clones. The clonotype comes from a man aged 40-55 years in good health and CMV-seronegative. V usage is TRBV19 and J usage is TRBJ1-5, with 7 bases identical to TRBD1. The sequencing sample was made of PBMCs. CDR3 protein: CASSMTLGQVRGRPQHF. CDR3 coding DNA: TGTGCCAGTAGTATGACCCTAGGACAGGTGAGGGGTCGGCCCCAGCATTTT.